This T cell receptor (beta chain) derives from a study of T cells in Graves' hyperthyroidism and ophthalmopathy. Study-level findings and limits: In blood, most of the thyroid clonotypes expanded above 0.001 were also present. Stable hyperthyroidism was separated from ophthalmopathy by a model based on 13 V-J features.

RNA transcripts provided the source from which TCR beta CDR3 regions were amplified. The HTBI primer set was used in a first-round RT-PCR of the TCR CDR3. From the multiplex PCR reads, TCRdb called clonotypes with MiXCR, one entry per CDR3 protein. The sample shows hundreds of thousands of distinct CDR3 sequences, about 18% of them seen only once. Stable hyperthyroidism: no ophthalmopathy progression over 18 months of follow-up. The patients, who ranged from 18 to 65 in age, presented with newly diagnosed hyperthyroidism lasting under 2 months. V lost 3 bases, J lost 0 bases, and 5 bases lay in between. The CDR3 covers 13 residues. This clonotype was observed many times. What it binds is not known.

Sequenced sample: blood. The chain couples TRBV12-3 or TRBV12-4 to TRBJ1-1; D is uncertain. This TCR was recovered from a middle-aged man with Graves' hyperthyroidism. CDR3: CASSFLVNTEAFF. The CDR3 DNA sequence: TGTGCCAGCAGTTTTTTGGTGAACACTGAAGCTTTCTTT.